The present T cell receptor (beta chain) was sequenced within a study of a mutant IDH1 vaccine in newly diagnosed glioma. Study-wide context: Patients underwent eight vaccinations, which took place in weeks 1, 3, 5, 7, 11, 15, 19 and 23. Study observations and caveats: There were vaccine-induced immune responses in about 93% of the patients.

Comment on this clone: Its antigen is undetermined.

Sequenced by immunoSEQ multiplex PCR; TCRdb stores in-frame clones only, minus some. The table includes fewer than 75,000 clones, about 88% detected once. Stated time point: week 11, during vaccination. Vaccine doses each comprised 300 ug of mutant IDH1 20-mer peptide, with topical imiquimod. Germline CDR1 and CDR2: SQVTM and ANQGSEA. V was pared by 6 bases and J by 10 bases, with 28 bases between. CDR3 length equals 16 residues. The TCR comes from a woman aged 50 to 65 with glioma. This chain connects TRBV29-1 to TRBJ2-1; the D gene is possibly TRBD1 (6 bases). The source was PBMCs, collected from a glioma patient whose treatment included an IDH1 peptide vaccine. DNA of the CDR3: TGCAGCGTCCTAGGACAGAGCGGAGTCCCGAGTGGGGAGCAGTTCTTC. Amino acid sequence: CSVLGQSGVPSGEQFF.